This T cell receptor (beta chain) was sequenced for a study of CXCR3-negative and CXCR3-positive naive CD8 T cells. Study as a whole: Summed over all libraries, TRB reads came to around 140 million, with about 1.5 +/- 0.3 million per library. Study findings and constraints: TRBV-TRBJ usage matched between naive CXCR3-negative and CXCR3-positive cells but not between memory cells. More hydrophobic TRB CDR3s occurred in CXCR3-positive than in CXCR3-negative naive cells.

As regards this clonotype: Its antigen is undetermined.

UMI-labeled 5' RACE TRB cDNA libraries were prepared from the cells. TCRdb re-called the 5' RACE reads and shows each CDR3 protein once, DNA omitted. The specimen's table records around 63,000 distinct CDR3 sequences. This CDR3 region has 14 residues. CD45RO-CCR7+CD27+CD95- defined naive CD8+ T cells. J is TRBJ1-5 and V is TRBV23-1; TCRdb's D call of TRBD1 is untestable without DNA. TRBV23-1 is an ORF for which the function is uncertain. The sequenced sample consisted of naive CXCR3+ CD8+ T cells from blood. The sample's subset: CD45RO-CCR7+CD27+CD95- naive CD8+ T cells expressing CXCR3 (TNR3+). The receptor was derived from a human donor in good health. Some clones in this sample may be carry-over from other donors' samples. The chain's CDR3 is CASSLQGRDQPQHF.